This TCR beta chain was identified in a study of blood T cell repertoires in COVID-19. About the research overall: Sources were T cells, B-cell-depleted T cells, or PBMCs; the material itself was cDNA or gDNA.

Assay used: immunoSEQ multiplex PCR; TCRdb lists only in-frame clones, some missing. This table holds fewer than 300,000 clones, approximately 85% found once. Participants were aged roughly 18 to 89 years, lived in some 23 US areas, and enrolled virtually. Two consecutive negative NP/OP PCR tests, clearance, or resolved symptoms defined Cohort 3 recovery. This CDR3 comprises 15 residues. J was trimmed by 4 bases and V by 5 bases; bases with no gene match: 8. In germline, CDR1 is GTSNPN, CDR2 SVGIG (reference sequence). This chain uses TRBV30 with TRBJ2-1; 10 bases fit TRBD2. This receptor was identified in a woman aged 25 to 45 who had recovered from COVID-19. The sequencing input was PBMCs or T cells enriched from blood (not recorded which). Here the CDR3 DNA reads TGTGCCTGGGAAACCGTAGCGGGAGGTTACAATGAGCAGTTCTTC. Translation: CAWETVAGGYNEQFF.